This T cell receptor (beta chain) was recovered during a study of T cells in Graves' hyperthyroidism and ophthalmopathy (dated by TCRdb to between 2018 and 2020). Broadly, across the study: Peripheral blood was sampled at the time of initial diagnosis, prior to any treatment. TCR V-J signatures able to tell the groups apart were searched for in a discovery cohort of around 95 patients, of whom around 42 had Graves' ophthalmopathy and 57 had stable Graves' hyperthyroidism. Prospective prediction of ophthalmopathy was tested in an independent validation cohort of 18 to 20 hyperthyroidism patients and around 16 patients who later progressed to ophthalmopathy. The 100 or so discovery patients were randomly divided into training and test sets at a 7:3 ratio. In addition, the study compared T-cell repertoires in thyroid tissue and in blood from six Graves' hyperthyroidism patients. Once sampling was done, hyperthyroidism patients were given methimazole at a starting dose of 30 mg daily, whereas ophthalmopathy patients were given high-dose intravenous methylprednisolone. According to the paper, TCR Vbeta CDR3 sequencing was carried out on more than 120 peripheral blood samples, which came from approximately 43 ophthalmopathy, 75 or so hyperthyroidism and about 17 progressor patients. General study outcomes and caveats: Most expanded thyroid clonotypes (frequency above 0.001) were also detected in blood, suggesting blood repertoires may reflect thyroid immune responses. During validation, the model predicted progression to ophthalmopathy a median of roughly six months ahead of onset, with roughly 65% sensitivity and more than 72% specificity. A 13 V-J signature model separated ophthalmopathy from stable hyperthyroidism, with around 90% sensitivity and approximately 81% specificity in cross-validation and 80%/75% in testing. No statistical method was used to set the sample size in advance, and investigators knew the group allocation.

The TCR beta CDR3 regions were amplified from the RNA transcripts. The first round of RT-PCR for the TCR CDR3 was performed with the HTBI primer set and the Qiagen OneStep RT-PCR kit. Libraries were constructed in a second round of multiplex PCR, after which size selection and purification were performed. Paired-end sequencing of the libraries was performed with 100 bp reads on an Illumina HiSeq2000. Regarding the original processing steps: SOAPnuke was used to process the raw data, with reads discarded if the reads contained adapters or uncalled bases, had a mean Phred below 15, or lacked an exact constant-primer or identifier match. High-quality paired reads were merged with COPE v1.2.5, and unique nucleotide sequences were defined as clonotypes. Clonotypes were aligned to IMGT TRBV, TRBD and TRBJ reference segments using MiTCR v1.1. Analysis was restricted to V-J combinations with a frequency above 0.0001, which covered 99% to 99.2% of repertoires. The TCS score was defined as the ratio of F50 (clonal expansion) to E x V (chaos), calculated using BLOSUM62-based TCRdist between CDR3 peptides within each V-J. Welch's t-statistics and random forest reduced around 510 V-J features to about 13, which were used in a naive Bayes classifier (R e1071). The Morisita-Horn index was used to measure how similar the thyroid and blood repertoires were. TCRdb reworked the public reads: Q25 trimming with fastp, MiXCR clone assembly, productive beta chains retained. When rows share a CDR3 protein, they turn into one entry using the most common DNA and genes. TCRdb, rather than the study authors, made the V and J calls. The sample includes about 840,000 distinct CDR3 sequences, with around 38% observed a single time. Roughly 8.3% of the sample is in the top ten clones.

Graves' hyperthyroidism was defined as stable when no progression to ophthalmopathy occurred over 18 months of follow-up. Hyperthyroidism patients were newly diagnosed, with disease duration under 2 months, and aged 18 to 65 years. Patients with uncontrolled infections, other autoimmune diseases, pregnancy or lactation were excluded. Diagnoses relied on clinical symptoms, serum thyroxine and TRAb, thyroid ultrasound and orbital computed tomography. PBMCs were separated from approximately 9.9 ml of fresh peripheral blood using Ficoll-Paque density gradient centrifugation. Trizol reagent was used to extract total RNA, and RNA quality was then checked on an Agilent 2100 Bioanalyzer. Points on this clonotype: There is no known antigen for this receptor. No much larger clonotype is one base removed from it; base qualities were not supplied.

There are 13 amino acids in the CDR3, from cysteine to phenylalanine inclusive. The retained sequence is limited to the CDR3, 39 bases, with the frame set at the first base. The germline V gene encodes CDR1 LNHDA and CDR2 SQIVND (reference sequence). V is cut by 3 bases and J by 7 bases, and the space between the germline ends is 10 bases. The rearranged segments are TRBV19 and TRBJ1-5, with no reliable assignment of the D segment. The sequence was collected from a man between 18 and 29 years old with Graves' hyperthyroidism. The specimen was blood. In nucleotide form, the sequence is TGTGCCAGTAGTATTACGGTTTTCCAGCCCCAGCATTTT. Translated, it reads CASSITVFQPQHF. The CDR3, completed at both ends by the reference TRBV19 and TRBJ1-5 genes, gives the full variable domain DGGITQSPKYLFRKEGQNVTLSCEQNLNHDAMYWYRQDPGQGLRLIYYSQIVNDFQKGDIAEGYSVSREKKESFPLTVTSAQKNPTAFYLCASSITVFQPQHFGDGTRLSIL.